In this sample, the clone carrying this T cell receptor (beta chain) turned up once. The antigen is undetermined. This specimen belongs to a study of blood T cells in healthy people across ages. A second roughly 6 to 11 cycle PCR used barcoded and J-beta primers. Tags on each cDNA molecule came from a template-switch adaptor with 12 random nucleotides. TCRdb called the 5' RACE reads again in MiXCR, with one record for every CDR3 protein. The sample holds fewer than 800,000 distinct CDR3 sequences, roughly 32% seen once. The amount of total RNA extracted per sample was at least 5 micrograms. Trimming took off 3 bases at V and 2 bases at J, with 14 bases between the two ends. This CDR3 contains 15 residues. The germline CDR1 and CDR2 sequences are SGHRS and YFSETQ. Study-level points and caveats: Per-million-T-cell TCR beta diversity fell roughly linearly with age.

The chain uses TRBV5-1 and TRBJ2-5, with a weak D call TRBD1 (6 bases). The TCR originated in a woman older than 75 in good health. Sample: blood. CDR3 in amino acids: CASSSGQLTQETQYF. CDR3 DNA sequence: TGCGCCAGCAGCTCCGGACAGCTCACACAAGAGACCCAGTACTTC.